Described below is a single T cell receptor (beta chain) sequence and its context. This clonotype registers as medium-sized (0.01 to 0.1%) within its sample. Its binding antigen is unknown. No base quality information exists; no much larger clone differs at one position. The entry originates in a study of T cell repertoires in aging, cancer and after chemotherapy (dated by TCRdb to about 2019). For context, the study as a whole: Six donor age groups were covered, ranging from 30 or younger up to 70 or older, and each group contained at least three individuals. A cohort of 220 or so cancer patients (approximately 90 with hematological and around 130 with solid cancers) was assembled, and around 100 healthy donors were included as a reference group. Peripheral blood TCR beta repertoires from healthy donors and cancer patients were profiled to examine immunoaging and T cell reconstitution after chemotherapy. Roughly 9.6 million TCR reads were contained in the full dataset. In the solid tumor group, paired pre- and post-chemotherapy samples were obtained from brain tumor (glioblastoma) patients receiving temozolomide-based therapy.

TCR beta rearrangements were amplified from genomic DNA isolated from peripheral blood, not from sorted cells or RNA. The paper's findings and limits, for the study overall: Compared with age-matched healthy donors, untreated patients with either hematological or solid cancers had significantly lower TCR diversity in the blood along with higher clonality. Declining TCR diversity with age in healthy donors was mainly explained by loss of richness; in cancer patients, loss of evenness also contributed. In both cancer cohorts, the median generation probability rose over the chemotherapy interval, which suggests that the repertoire was reconstituted through rebound thymic output. It was noted by the authors that conclusions about immunological memory after chemotherapy cannot be drawn from the repertoire data.

Spanning cysteine to phenylalanine, the CDR3 consists of 16 amino acids. This entry keeps only the CDR3 DNA: 48 bases, framed from base 1. Trimming takes 3 bases off V and 4 bases off J; junction bases not matched to a gene: 3. From the germline V gene (reference sequence), CDR1 is LNHDA and CDR2 is SQIVND. Rearranged TRB sequences spanning V, D and J segments were amplified in a multiplex touch-down PCR with a mixed TRB-A/B primer pool. Illumina adapters and sample indices were added to the amplicons in two consecutive PCR reactions performed with Phusion HS II polymerase. Amplicons were gel-purified using the NucleoSpin Gel and PCR Clean-up kit and were subsequently checked with Qubit and an Agilent 2100 Bioanalyzer. Libraries were sequenced on an Illumina MiSeq using 600-cycle, single-indexed, paired-end runs. On the authors' methods: MiXCR versions 2.12 and 3.0.5 were used to process the TRB sequences. Each unique CDR3 nucleotide sequence counted as one clone, and only productive sequences with at least two reads were retained. The repertoire metrics were Shannon diversity, evenness, clonality (calculated as one minus evenness), and diversity profiles parameterized by alpha from 0 to 5. The IGoR algorithm was used to calculate generation probabilities of clones in the paired pre- and post-chemotherapy samples. TCRdb took the public reads, trimmed them with fastp at Q25, ran MiXCR for clone calling and kept in-frame beta chains. Here each entry gathers all rows of one CDR3 protein and keeps the most common genes and DNA. The V and J calls were not made by the authors but by TCRdb's processing. The sample table shows about 4,100 distinct CDR3 sequences, and about 26% are seen once. Roughly 15% of the sample is in the top ten clones.

The TCR comes from a human donor with a solid tumor. Sequences were obtained from blood. Recombination connected TRBV19 to TRBJ2-3; 14 bases in between match TRBD2. The nucleotides read TGTGCCAGTAGTATCGGACTAGCGGGGGGTCCAGATACGCAGTATTTT. This translates into CASSIGLAGGPDTQYF.